This passage covers 22 T cell receptor beta chains from one sample sequenced in a study of blood T cells in healthy people across ages. Sample-barcoded 5' priming and a J-beta primer mix drove a second PCR of about 7 to 11 cycles. TCRdb recomputed calls from the 5' RACE reads with MiXCR, one row per CDR3 protein. In the table there are 870,000 or so distinct CDR3 sequences, under 30% of which are singletons. Source material: blood. The receptors derive from a woman aged 80 or over in good health.

In its sample, this clonotype was seen many times. The chain employs TRBV28 and TRBJ2-1; 10 bases are shared with TRBD2. Germline CDR1 and CDR2: MDHEN and SYDVKM. J lost 0 bases, V lost 3 bases, and 8 bases had no gene match. The CDR3 runs 18 residues. CDR3 nucleotides: TGTGCCAGCAGTTTTGGGACTAGCGCGGCCGCCTCCTACAATGAGCAGTTCTTC. Encoded protein: CASSFGTSAAASYNEQFF.

The chain couples TRBV3-1 to TRBJ2-1; D is uncertain. The CDR3 runs 16 residues. From germline, CDR1 is LGHDT and CDR2 YNNKEL (reference sequence). V was clipped by 0 bases and J by 8 bases, with 17 bases between them. The CDR3 DNA reads as TGTGCCAGCAGCCAAGATCGGGTCCAACGAGGTGATGAGCAGTTCTTC. The encoded protein is CASSQDRVQRGDEQFF.

Note on this clonotype: This may arise from a read error, as a much more abundant clone is one base away. The genes are TRBV25-1 and TRBJ1-5; D not resolved. This CDR3 spans 17 amino acids. CDR1 and CDR2 (germline): MGHDK, SYGVNS. Trimming left V 5 bases short and J 0 bases short, with 17 bases between. Here the CDR3 reads CASSSNKGLYSNQPQHF. In DNA form, the CDR3 reads TGTGCCAGCAGTAGTAACAAGGGATTATATAGCAATCAGCCCCAGCATTTT.

This clonotype was seen ten or more times. This sequence joins TRBV7-2 and TRBJ2-1; 10 nucleotides line up with TRBD2. CDR3 length: 14 amino acids. V lost 5 bases, J lost 6 bases, and 4 bases stayed unmatched. In germline, CDR1 is SGHTA, CDR2 FQGNSA. The CDR3 coding sequence is TGTGCCAGCAGCCTACTAGCGGGGTTCAATGAGCAGTTCTTC. This sequence encodes CASSLLAGFNEQFF.

This clonotype has only a few counts. This sequence joins TRBV30 and TRBJ2-3, with D maybe TRBD2 (5 bases). Trimming took off 2 bases at V and 0 bases at J, with 12 bases between the two ends. The V gene's germline CDR1 is GTSNPN and CDR2 SVGIG (reference sequence). The CDR3 covers 15 residues. Here the CDR3 reads CAWSPGWESTDTQYF. Here the CDR3 DNA reads TGTGCCTGGAGTCCGGGGTGGGAGAGCACAGATACGCAGTATTTT.

As to this clonotype: It may be a read error: a sequence one base away is much more abundant. J is TRBJ2-5 and V is TRBV3-1; 9 positions match TRBD2. V was clipped by 5 bases and J by 11 bases; unmatched bases: 15. Germline V gene sequence: CDR1 LGHDT, CDR2 YNNKEL (reference sequence). The CDR3 totals 15 residues. CDR3 nucleotide sequence: TGTGCCAGCAGCATCAGGCGGGGGGGCCCTAATGAGCAGTACTTC. It translates to CASSIRRGGPNEQYF.

The table lists this clonotype with many counts. The gene calls are TRBV10-1 and TRBJ2-1; 7 bases match TRBD2. J was trimmed by 9 bases and V by 3 bases; bases with no gene match: 8. Germline V CDR1 and CDR2: WNHNN, SYGVQD (reference sequence). This CDR3 spans 14 amino acids. This CDR3 reads CASSDSWDYGEQFF. CDR3 sequence (DNA): TGCGCCAGCAGTGATTCCTGGGACTATGGTGAGCAGTTCTTC.

The V and J genes are TRBV9 and TRBJ1-4; D perhaps matches TRBD1 (5 bases). Trimming shortened V by 3 bases and J by 5 bases, and 14 bases separated the two germline ends. Germline CDR1 reads SGDLS; CDR2 reads YYNGEE. This CDR3 comprises 15 residues. The CDR3 is CASSATGTANEKLFF. CDR3 DNA: TGTGCCAGCAGCGCCACCGGGACGGCGAATGAAAAACTGTTTTTT. The variable domain in full, with the rest retrieved from reference TRBV9 and TRBJ1-4, is DSGVTQTPKHLITATGQRVTLRCSPRSGDLSVYWYQQSLDQGLQFLIQYYNGEERAKGNILERFSAQQFPDLHSELNLSSLELGDSALYFCASSATGTANEKLFFGSGTQLSVL.

The chain has TRBV12-3 or TRBV12-4 and TRBJ1-6; D is unresolved. V shed 0 bases and J shed 8 bases, with 5 bases lying between them. The CDR3 covers 13 residues. CDR3 in DNA: TGTGCCAGCAGTTTAGCGATGGATTCACCCCTCCACTTT. Translated: CASSLAMDSPLHF.

The rearrangement uses TRBV7-2 and TRBJ1-1; D is undetermined. CDR3 size: 13 residues. Germline CDR1 reads SGHTA; CDR2 reads FQGNSA. The V end was cut by 0 bases, the J end by 5 bases, with 7 bases between. CDR3 protein: CASSLAPQTEAFF. The DNA of the CDR3 is TGTGCCAGCAGCTTAGCGCCCCAGACTGAAGCTTTCTTT.

The chain has TRBV7-2 and TRBJ2-7, with 9 bases lining up with TRBD2. After removal of 2 bases from V and 3 bases from J, the junction contained 2 bases not matched to a gene. Germline CDR1 and CDR2: SGHTA and FQGNSA. The CDR3 covers 14 residues. CDR3 nucleotide sequence: TGTGCCAGCAGCTTACAGCGGGAGGTCTACGAGCAGTACTTC. Protein: CASSLQREVYEQYF.

The CDR3 region is CASSKTGVDGELFF. The DNA of the CDR3 is TGTGCCAGCAGCAAAACCGGGGTCGACGGGGAGCTGTTTTTT. The chain uses TRBV7-9 and TRBJ2-2; tentatively, D is TRBD2 (5 bases). Germline lookup yields CDR1 SEHNR and CDR2 FQNEAQ (reference sequence). V lost 5 bases and J 7 bases, leaving 14 bases between the germline ends. There are 14 residues in the CDR3.

The table lists this clonotype with many counts. The V and J genes are TRBV19 and TRBJ2-3; the D gene is possibly TRBD2 (5 bases). CDR3 size: 14 residues. Between the trimmed V and J ends, which lost 7 bases and 2 bases, there was a span of 13 bases. Germline CDR1 reads LNHDA; CDR2 reads SQIVND (reference sequence). The CDR3 DNA sequence: TGTGCCAGTAAGGCTAGCAGTTCCACAGATACGCAGTATTTT. Its protein product is CASKASSSTDTQYF.

The rearrangement uses TRBV18 and TRBJ1-2; possible D gene TRBD1, 5 bases. With 2 bases removed from V and 8 bases from J, the gap between germline ends came to 15 bases. Germline V gene sequence: CDR1 KGHSH, CDR2 LQKENI. This CDR3 contains 14 residues. The CDR3: CASSPDRGVWGYTF. DNA for the CDR3: TGTGCCAGCTCACCAGATAGGGGAGTATGGGGCTACACCTTC.

Note on this clonotype: A much larger clonotype is one base distant, so this may be a read error. The chain is built from TRBV3-1 and TRBJ2-5, with 12 bases aligning to TRBD2. This CDR3 has 15 amino acids. Germline V gives CDR1 LGHDT, CDR2 YNNKEL (reference sequence). The CDR3, as DNA: TGTGCCAGCAGCGATCTAGCGGGGGGGCCATACGAGCAGTGCTTC. It codes for CASSDLAGGPYEQCF.

There are a few counts of this clonotype. J is TRBJ1-4 and V is TRBV21-1. TRBV21-1 is classified as a pseudogene. The CDR3 runs 16 residues. CDR3 residues: CVSSKEYGLTNEKLFF. The CDR3 nucleotides are TGTGTCAGCAGCAAAGAATATGGCTTAACTAATGAAAAACTGTTTTTT.

The J gene is TRBJ2-1, the V gene TRBV5-6, with D possibly TRBD2 on 5 matching bases. CDR1 and CDR2 (germline): SGHDT, YYEEEE. CDR3 length equals 14 residues. Trimming removed 5 bases at V and 2 bases at J, with 11 bases between. The CDR3 spells CASRYTGAYNEQFF. The CDR3 DNA reads TGTGCCAGCAGATATACCGGGGCCTACAATGAGCAGTTCTTC.

This clonotype was seen at least ten times. This chain links TRBV18 with TRBJ2-7; 10 bases line up with TRBD1. CDR3 size: 14 residues. V trimming: 5 bases; J trimming: 5 bases; junction bases outside the gene matches: 6. CDR1 KGHSH and CDR2 LQKENI come from the germline V gene. For the CDR3, the DNA is TGTGCCAGCTCAACTAAGGGACAGGGGAACGAGCAGTACTTC. It yields the protein CASSTKGQGNEQYF.

This clonotype came up many times. The chain is built from TRBV3-1 and TRBJ2-7; D unclear. V shed 4 bases and J shed 3 bases, with 10 bases lying between them. CDR1 LGHDT and CDR2 YNNKEL come from the germline V gene (reference sequence). This CDR3 spans 13 amino acids. CDR3 sequence reads: CASSPRENYEQYF. The CDR3, as DNA: TGTGCCAGCAGCCCCCGAGAAAACTACGAGCAGTACTTC.

The V gene is TRBV6-2 or TRBV6-3, the J gene TRBJ2-5; perhaps TRBD2 as D (6 bases). With 2 bases removed from V and 1 base from J, the gap between germline ends came to 23 bases. Per germline, CDR1 MNHEY and CDR2 SVGEGT. The CDR3 runs to 19 residues. This CDR3 reads CASSYEGMKGLAFQETQYF. The DNA for the CDR3 is TGTGCCAGCAGTTACGAGGGGATGAAGGGGCTAGCGTTCCAAGAGACCCAGTACTTC.

The V and J genes are TRBV7-9 and TRBJ2-5; D uncertain. Germline V gene data show CDR1 as SEHNR and CDR2 as FQNEAQ (reference sequence). V shed 1 base and J shed 4 bases, with 19 bases lying between them. This CDR3 comprises 17 residues. DNA of the CDR3: TGTGCCAGCAGCTTAGTGCCCGTGGCCCGTTCTGGAGAGACCCAGTACTTC. It yields the protein CASSLVPVARSGETQYF.

In its sample, this clonotype was seen many times. The chain couples TRBV4-3 to TRBJ2-1, with TRBD1 matching 7 bases. V shed 0 bases, J shed 4 bases, and the junction held 3 bases outside the gene matches. This CDR3 comprises 15 residues. Per germline, CDR1 LGHNA and CDR2 YSLEER. CDR3 sequence: CASSQDGQDYNEQFF. The CDR3 nucleotides are TGCGCCAGCAGCCAAGATGGACAGGATTACAATGAGCAGTTCTTC.